This entry is about one T cell receptor (beta chain). V lost 6 bases and J 0 bases, leaving 11 bases between the germline ends. CDR3 length: 13 amino acids. Germline V CDR1 and CDR2: SQVTM, ANQGSEA. Methods used by the authors: Estimates of nucleated cell counts were drawn from the amplification of reference gene primers. The data were produced by immunoSEQ multiplex PCR, yet TCRdb's version contains in-frame clones alone and is incomplete. That table gives V, J and clone size, and the DNA gave D and trimming. The sample lists 170,000 or so clones; almost 85% were seen once. These data originate in a study of blood T cell repertoires in COVID-19. Turning to the study itself: Samples of COVID-19 (acute and convalescent) were obtained from the United States, Italy and Spain.

The rearrangement uses TRBV29-1 and TRBJ1-2; no clear D gene. Source material: peripheral blood. This sequence was found in a young man with active or convalescent COVID-19. CDR3 coding DNA: TGCAGCGTCGATCAGAACCCTAACTATGGCTACACCTTC. Translated, it gives CSVDQNPNYGYTF. Together with reference TRBV29-1 and TRBJ1-2, the CDR3 gives the full variable domain: SAVISQKPSRDICQRGTSLTIQCQVDSQVTMMFWYRQQPGQSLTLIATANQGSEATYESGFVIDKFPISRPNLTFSTLTVSNMSPEDSSIYLCSVDQNPNYGYTFGSGTRLTVV.